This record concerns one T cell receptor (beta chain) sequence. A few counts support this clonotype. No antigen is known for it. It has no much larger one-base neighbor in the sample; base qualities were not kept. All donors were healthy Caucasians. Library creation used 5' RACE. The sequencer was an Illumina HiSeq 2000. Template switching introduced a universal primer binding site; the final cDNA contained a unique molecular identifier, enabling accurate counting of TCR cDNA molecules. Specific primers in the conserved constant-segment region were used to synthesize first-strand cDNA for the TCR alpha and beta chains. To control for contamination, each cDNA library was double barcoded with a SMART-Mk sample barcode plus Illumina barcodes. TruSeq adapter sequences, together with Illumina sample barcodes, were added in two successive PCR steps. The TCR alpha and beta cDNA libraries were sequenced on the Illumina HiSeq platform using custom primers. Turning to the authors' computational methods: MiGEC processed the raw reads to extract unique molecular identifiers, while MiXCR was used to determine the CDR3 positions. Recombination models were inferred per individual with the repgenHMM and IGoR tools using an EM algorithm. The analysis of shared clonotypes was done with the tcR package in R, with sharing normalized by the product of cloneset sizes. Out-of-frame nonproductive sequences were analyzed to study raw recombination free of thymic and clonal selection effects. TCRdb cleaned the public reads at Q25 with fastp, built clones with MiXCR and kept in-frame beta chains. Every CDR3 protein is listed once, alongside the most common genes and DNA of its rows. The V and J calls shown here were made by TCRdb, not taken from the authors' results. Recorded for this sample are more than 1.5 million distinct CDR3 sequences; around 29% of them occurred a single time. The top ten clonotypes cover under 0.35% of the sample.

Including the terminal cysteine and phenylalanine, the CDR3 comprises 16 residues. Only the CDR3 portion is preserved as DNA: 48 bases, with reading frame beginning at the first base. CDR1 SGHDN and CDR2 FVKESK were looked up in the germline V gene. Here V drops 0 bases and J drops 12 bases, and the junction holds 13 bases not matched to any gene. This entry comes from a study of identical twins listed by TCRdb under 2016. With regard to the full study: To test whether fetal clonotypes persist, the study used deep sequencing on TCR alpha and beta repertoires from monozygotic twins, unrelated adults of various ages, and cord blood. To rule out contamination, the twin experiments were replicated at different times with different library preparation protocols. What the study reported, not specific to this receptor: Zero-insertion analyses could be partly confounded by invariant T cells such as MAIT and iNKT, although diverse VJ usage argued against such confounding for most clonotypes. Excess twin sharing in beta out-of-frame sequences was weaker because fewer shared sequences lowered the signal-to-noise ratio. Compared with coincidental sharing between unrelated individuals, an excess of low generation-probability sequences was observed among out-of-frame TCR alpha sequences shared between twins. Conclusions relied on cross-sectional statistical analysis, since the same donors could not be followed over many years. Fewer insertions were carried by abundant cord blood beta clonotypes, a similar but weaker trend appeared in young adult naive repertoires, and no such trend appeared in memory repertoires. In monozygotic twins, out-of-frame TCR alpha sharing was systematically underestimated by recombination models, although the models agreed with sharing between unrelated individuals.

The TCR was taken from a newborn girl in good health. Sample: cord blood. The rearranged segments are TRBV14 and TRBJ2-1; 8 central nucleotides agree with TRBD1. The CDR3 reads CASSQDLGQVLSRQFF. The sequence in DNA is TGTGCCAGCAGCCAAGATTTGGGACAGGTCTTATCGAGGCAGTTCTTC. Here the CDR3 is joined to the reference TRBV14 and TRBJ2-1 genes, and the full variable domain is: EAGVTQFPSHSVIEKGQTVTLRCDPISGHDNLYWYRRVMGKEIKFLLHFVKESKQDESGMPNNRFLAERTGGTYSTLKVQPAELEDSGVYFCASSQDLGQVLSRQFFGPGTRLTVL.